This T cell receptor (beta chain) was found in a study of T cell changes during pregnancy in multiple sclerosis. Sequencing was performed with immunoSEQ multiplex PCR; in TCRdb, only in-frame clones are kept and a portion is missing. Altogether roughly 77,000 clones are present, more than 90% being singletons, with the ten largest covering roughly 2.1%. This clone was seen only once. CDR3 length: 15 amino acids. Germline V CDR1 and CDR2: SGHKS, YYEKEE (reference sequence). V shed 0 bases and J shed 10 bases, with 14 bases lying between them. The genes are TRBV5-5 and TRBJ1-6, with D hard to call. The sample here was peripheral blood, taken in the second trimester of pregnancy. This receptor was identified in a female donor with multiple sclerosis, enrolled in a pregnancy study. DNA for the CDR3: TGTGCCAGCAGCTTGGTGTGGGAGATGGGATCACCCCTCCACTTT. This sequence encodes CASSLVWEMGSPLHF. The whole variable domain, filled in from reference TRBV5-5 and TRBJ1-6, reads DAGVTQSPTHLIKTRGQQVTLRCSPISGHKSVSWYQQVLGQGPQFIFQYYEKEERGRGNFPDRFSARQFPNYSSELNVNALLLGDSALYLCASSLVWEMGSPLHFGNGTRLTVT.